These 13 T cell receptor beta chains share one sample of origin, sequenced in a study of T cell repertoires in cytomegalovirus infection. No antigen has been assigned to these receptors. From the reads, TCRdb called clonotypes with MiXCR, one entry per CDR3 protein. This table has around 540,000 distinct CDR3 sequences, roughly 34% appearing once. The sample was cultured PBMCs, taken from culture after CMV antigen stimulation. These receptors came from a human donor in good health (CMV status not recorded). Some clones in this sample may be carry-over from other donors' samples.

This clonotype showed up many times. The chain couples TRBV7-2 to TRBJ2-1; maybe TRBD2 (5 bases). Trimming took 5 bases from V and 9 from J, leaving 17 bases between them. CDR3 size: 14 residues. Germline CDR1 and CDR2: SGHTA and FQGNSA. This CDR3 reads CASSPRAGSSEQFF. CDR3 sequence (DNA): TGTGCCAGCAGCCCACGCGCGGGTTCGAGTGAGCAGTTCTTC.

This clonotype showed up just once. The rearrangement uses TRBV6-2 or TRBV6-3 and TRBJ1-5; D uncertain. Trimming shortened V by 7 bases and J by 7 bases, and 11 bases separated the two germline ends. Germline assignment: CDR1 MNHEY and CDR2 SVGEGT. This CDR3 spans 12 amino acids. CDR3 protein: CASTSLGQPQHF. The CDR3 region has the DNA TGTGCCAGCACCAGTCTTGGACAGCCCCAGCATTTT.

The rearrangement joins TRBV6-6 to TRBJ1-3; D unresolved. CDR3 size: 18 residues. Germline CDR1 reads MNHNY; CDR2 reads SVGAGI (reference sequence). Trimming removed 0 bases at V and 0 bases at J, with 15 bases between. CDR3 sequence (DNA): TGTGCCAGCAGTTACTCTCCGGGCCCGTCGGACTCTGGAAACACCATATATTTT. Protein sequence: CASSYSPGPSDSGNTIYF.

This clonotype was observed a handful of times. The chain has TRBV6-5 and TRBJ1-1; 7 positions agree with TRBD1. The V segment lost 5 bases and the J segment 1 base; nucleotides outside the gene matches: 1. Germline assignment: CDR1 MNHEY and CDR2 SVGAGI. This CDR3 comprises 13 residues. The CDR3 reads CASSHRGNTEAFF. DNA for the CDR3: TGTGCCAGCAGTCACAGGGGGAACACTGAAGCTTTCTTT.

This clonotype was recorded at least ten times. V gene TRBV7-2 combines with J gene TRBJ1-5; 8 bases match TRBD1. Germline CDR1 SGHTA, CDR2 FQGNSA. Trimming took 3 bases from V and 2 from J; bases not matched to a gene: 6. This CDR3 is built from 16 residues. CDR3 region: CASSFISTGGNQPQHF. The CDR3 DNA follows: TGTGCCAGCAGCTTTATCTCGACAGGGGGCAATCAGCCCCAGCATTTT.

V gene TRBV4-1 combines with J gene TRBJ2-1; TRBD1 might be the D (6 bases). Germline V gene data show CDR1 as MGHRA and CDR2 as YSYEKL. V lost 1 base to trimming and J lost 2 bases, with 9 bases between them. CDR3 size: 15 residues. The CDR3 sequence: CASSQAGVAYNEQFF. CDR3 sequence (DNA): TGCGCCAGCAGCCAAGCAGGGGTAGCCTACAATGAGCAGTTCTTC.

The chain couples TRBV29-1 to TRBJ2-3; D ambiguous. The CDR3 is 12 amino acids. The V gene's germline CDR1 is SQVTM and CDR2 ANQGSEA. The V end lost 7 bases, the J end lost 1 base, and 9 bases lay between the germline ends. CDR3: CSAAEGTDTQYF. The CDR3, as DNA: TGCAGCGCCGCGGAAGGCACAGATACGCAGTATTTT.

The chain has TRBV5-6 and TRBJ2-7, with 9 bases aligning to TRBD1. Unmatched junction bases numbered 6, after V lost 3 bases and J lost 5 bases. Germline V lookup: CDR1 SGHDT, CDR2 YYEEEE. The CDR3 consists of 14 residues. CDR3 loop: CASSSQGARNEQYF. CDR3 coding DNA: TGTGCCAGCAGCTCACAGGGGGCGAGGAACGAGCAGTACTTC.

As concerns this clonotype: No DNA is shown, since the ends of the CDR3 on it are uncertain; the CDR3 is the one TCRdb lists. V is TRBV12-3 or TRBV12-4 and J is TRBJ2-1; the D call TRBD2 from the table was never checked on the DNA. The CDR3 totals 15 residues, both ends included. The CDR3 region is CASSSSGLAGNEQFF.

V gene TRBV2 combines with J gene TRBJ1-1; the D gene is possibly TRBD1 (6 bases). Germline V CDR1 and CDR2: SNHLY, FYNNEI. There are 14 residues in the CDR3. Trimming left V 8 bases short and J 4 bases short, with 17 bases between. In nucleotides, the CDR3 is TGTGCCAGCGGAATCCCCACAGGGAGCACTGAAGCTTTCTTT. Protein sequence: CASGIPTGSTEAFF.

Only a few counts were recorded for this clonotype. This chain connects TRBV11-2 to TRBJ2-3; D may be TRBD2 (5 bases). Trimming removed 5 bases at V and 1 base at J, with 19 bases between. CDR1 SGHAT and CDR2 FQNNGV come from the germline V gene. The CDR3 extends over 17 amino acids. CDR3 nucleotide sequence: TGTGCCAGCAGCCAAACCTCCGGGATGAGGGGCACAGATACGCAGTATTTT. Translated, it gives CASSQTSGMRGTDTQYF.

The V gene is TRBV28, the J gene TRBJ2-1; D unclear. The CDR3 sequence is 15 residues long. The germline V gene has CDR1 MDHEN and CDR2 SYDVKM. V was pared by 0 bases and J by 1 base, with 7 bases between. CDR3 nucleotides: TGTGCCAGCAGTTTATGGTTCGGTTCCTACAATGAGCAGTTCTTC. Protein: CASSLWFGSYNEQFF.

The gene calls are TRBV11-2 and TRBJ1-3, with no clear D. The CDR3 has 16 residues. The germline V gene has CDR1 SGHAT and CDR2 FQNNGV. V lost 6 bases and J lost 4, with 19 bases in between. The CDR3 DNA reads TGTGCCAGCAGACTCCCATTTGGACGCGAGGGAAACACCATATATTTT. Protein product: CASRLPFGREGNTIYF.